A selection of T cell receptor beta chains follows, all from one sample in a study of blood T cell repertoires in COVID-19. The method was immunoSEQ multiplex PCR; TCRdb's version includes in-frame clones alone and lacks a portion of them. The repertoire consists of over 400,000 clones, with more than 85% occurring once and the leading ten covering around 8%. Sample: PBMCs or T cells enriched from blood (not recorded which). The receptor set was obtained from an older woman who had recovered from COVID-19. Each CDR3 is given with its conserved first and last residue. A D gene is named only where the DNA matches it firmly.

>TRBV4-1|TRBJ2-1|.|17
TGCGCCAGCAGCCAACCACACGACGTTAGGGGCTACAATGAGCAGTTCTTC
CASSQPHDVRGYNEQFF
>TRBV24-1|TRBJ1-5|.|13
TGTGCCACCAGTGTGGCCAGGGATCAGCCCCAGCATTTT
CATSVARDQPQHF
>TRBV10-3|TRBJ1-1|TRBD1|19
TGTGCCATCAGTGAGGGGACAGGGATTTCAAGCTCACCGCGCACTGAAGCTTTCTTT
CAISEGTGISSSPRTEAFF
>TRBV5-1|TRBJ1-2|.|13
TGCGCCAGCAGCTTGGAGACTTACTATGGCTACACCTTC
CASSLETYYGYTF
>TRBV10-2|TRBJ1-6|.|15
TGCGCCAGCAGTGCAACGAGCTCCTATAATTCACCCCTCCACTTT
CASSATSSYNSPLHF
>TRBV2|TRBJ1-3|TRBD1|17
TGTGCCAGCAGTGGGATCTGGACAGGGGGCGCCGGAAACACCATATATTTT
CASSGIWTGGAGNTIYF
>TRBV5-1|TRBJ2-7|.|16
TGCGCCAGCAGCGGGGGGATCGTTGACCTAACCTACGAGCAGTACTTC
CASSGGIVDLTYEQYF
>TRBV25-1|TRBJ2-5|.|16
TGTGCCAGCAGTGAATACGGCAGGGGGGTCCGAGAGACCCAGTACTTC
CASSEYGRGVRETQYF
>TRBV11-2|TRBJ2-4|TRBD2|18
TGTGCCAGCAGCTTAAATTGGGGTTACGGGGGGACCAAAAACATTCAGTACTTC
CASSLNWGYGGTKNIQYF
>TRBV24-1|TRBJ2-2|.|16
TGTGCCACCAGTGATTTGGCGGGACTCAACACCGGGGAGCTGTTTTTT
CATSDLAGLNTGELFF
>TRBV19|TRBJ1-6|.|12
TGTGCCAGTAGTATAGGTGGTGCACCGGTAGATTTT
CASSIGGAPVDF
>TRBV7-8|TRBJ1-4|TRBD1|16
TGTGCCAGCAGCTCCAGTTTAGGGGGCCCCTTCGAAAAACTGTTTTTT
CASSSSLGGPFEKLFF
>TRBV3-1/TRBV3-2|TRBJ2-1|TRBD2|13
TGTGCCAGCAGCCAACTAGCGGGGAATGAGCAGTTCTTC
CASSQLAGNEQFF
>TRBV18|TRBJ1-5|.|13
TGTGCCAGCTCACTCACTGCTGATCAGCCCCAGCATTTT
CASSLTADQPQHF
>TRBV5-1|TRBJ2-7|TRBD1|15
TGCGCCAGCAGCACGGGACAGGGAGGGTTCGACGAGCAGTACTTC
CASSTGQGGFDEQYF
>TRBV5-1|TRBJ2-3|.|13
TGCGCCAGCAGTAGACAGGGCACAGATACGCAGTATTTT
CASSRQGTDTQYF
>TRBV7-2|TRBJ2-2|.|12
TGTGCCAGCAGCCAGGACACCGGGGAGCTGTTTTTT
CASSQDTGELFF
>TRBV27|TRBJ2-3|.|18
TGTGCCAGCAGTCCCCCTTGGGGGGTCATAGGACCCACAGATACGCAGTATTTT
CASSPPWGVIGPTDTQYF
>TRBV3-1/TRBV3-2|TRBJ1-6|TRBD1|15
TGTGCCAGCAGCCGGCGACAGGGGGCTCATTCACCCCTCCACTTT
CASSRRQGAHSPLHF
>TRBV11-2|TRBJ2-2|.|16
TGTGCCAGCAGCGATCGGACTCTTACGAACACCGGGGAGCTGTTTTTT
CASSDRTLTNTGELFF
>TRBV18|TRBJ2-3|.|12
TGTGCCAGCTCGGACTTGGTGAATACGCAGTATTTT
CASSDLVNTQYF
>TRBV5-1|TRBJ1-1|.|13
TGCGCCAGCAGCTCCGGGAGGAACACTGAAGCTTTCTTT
CASSSGRNTEAFF